One and the same sample provided the 11 T cell receptor beta chains below, sequenced in a study of beta chain features in type 1 diabetes (dated by TCRdb to 2016 to 2018). The research as a whole found: A moderate but significant shortening of TCRB CDR3 length was observed in type 1 diabetes patients in all four CD4+ subsets.

Libraries were constructed by the immunoSEQ multiplex PCR assay. The entire amount of isolated RNA was reverse transcribed using the High Capacity cDNA Reverse Transcription Kit, so the sequenced TCRB transcripts were expressed ones. The table was pulled from immuneACCESS by TCRdb, which kept in-frame rearrangements only. Such tables lose some clones; where checked, under half of the loss comes from unresolved V genes, and the rest has no known cause. The sample yields hundreds of thousands of clones; roughly 13% were counted once. The ten top clones hold about 0.02% of the sample. These TCRs are of unknown antigen specificity. Material for sequencing was naive CD4+ T cells from blood. The cell subset or site label for this specimen denotes: true naive CD4+ T cells. All receptors come from a man aged 18 to 35 with type 1 diabetes.

This clone was counted a few times. This chain joins TRBV28 and TRBJ2-3, with a possible D match to TRBD1 (6 bases). CDR1 and CDR2 (germline): MDHEN, SYDVKM. The CDR3 has 15 amino acids. V was cut by 6 bases and J by 0 bases, with 13 bases left in between. The CDR3 reads CASSEYQGSTDTQYF. CDR3 in DNA: TGTGCCAGCAGCGAATACCAGGGGAGCACAGATACGCAGTATTTT.

This clone occurred many times. Other DNA variants within this sample encode the same CDR3. J is TRBJ2-1 and V is TRBV10-3, with D uncertain. The CDR3 length is 11 residues. CDR1 and CDR2 (germline): ENHRY, SYGVKD. V was pared by 3 bases and J by 4 bases, with 1 base between. The CDR3 DNA is TGTGCCATCAGTGATTACAATGAGCAGTTCTTC. As protein: CAISDYNEQFF.

The chain carries TRBV7-3 and TRBJ2-3; no reliable D call. CDR1 is SGHTA, CDR2 FQGTGA, per germline. There are 16 residues in the CDR3. V lost 3 bases and J lost 0, with 13 bases in between. The DNA for the CDR3 is TGTGCCAGCAGCTTTATAGTGGGCGGTAGCACAGATACGCAGTATTTT. Its protein is CASSFIVGGSTDTQYF.

Only a few counts were recorded for this clone. The V gene is TRBV30, the J gene TRBJ1-3; D is unclear. CDR1 GTSNPN and CDR2 SVGIG come from the germline V gene (reference sequence). V lost 5 bases to trimming and J lost 0 bases, with 8 bases between them. This CDR3 is 13 amino acids long. CDR3 in DNA: TGTGCCTGGTTACGGGACTCTGGAAACACCATATATTTT. It translates to CAWLRDSGNTIYF.

The chain uses TRBV7-2 and TRBJ1-6; 9 bases align to TRBD1. Trimming removed 5 bases from V and 12 bases from J; junction bases left unmatched: 2. Germline loops: CDR1 SGHTA, CDR2 FQGNSA. The length of the CDR3 is 12 residues. In DNA, the CDR3 is TGTGCCAGCAGCCAGACAGGGGGACCCCTCCACTTT. It encodes CASSQTGGPLHF.

This chain connects TRBV30 to TRBJ1-6, with D possibly being TRBD1 (6 bases). V was cut by 2 bases and J by 9 bases, with 14 bases left in between. The CDR3 has 14 amino acids. CDR1 and CDR2 from the germline V gene are GTSNPN and SVGIG (reference sequence). The chain's CDR3 is CAWSPLIQGSPLHF. Here the CDR3 DNA reads TGTGCCTGGAGTCCCTTGATACAGGGTTCACCCCTCCACTTT.

The V gene is TRBV7-9, the J gene TRBJ1-6, with TRBD1 matching over 7 bases. This CDR3 spans 15 amino acids. Germline V lookup: CDR1 SEHNR, CDR2 FQNEAQ (reference sequence). V gave up 5 bases and J gave up 10 bases; unmatched junction bases: 11. CDR3 sequence (DNA): TGTGCCAGCAGCAATACCGGGACAGTGTTGTCACCCCTCCACTTT. It encodes CASSNTGTVLSPLHF.

This chain joins TRBV6-4 and TRBJ2-1; tentatively, D is TRBD1 (5 bases). Trimming took 5 bases from V and 0 from J, leaving 11 bases between them. Germline assignment: CDR1 MRHNA and CDR2 SNTAGT. The CDR3 runs 15 residues. CDR3 region: CASSQDIGSYNEQFF. CDR3 bases: TGTGCCAGCAGTCAGGACATCGGCTCCTACAATGAGCAGTTCTTC.

This clone occurred a few times. This sequence joins TRBV30 and TRBJ1-5, with a possible D match to TRBD1 (5 bases). Trimming shortened V by 1 base and J by 0 bases, and 13 bases separated the two germline ends. The CDR3 is 16 residues long. The V gene's germline CDR1 is GTSNPN and CDR2 SVGIG (reference sequence). DNA for the CDR3: TGTGCCTGGAGTGGAATGGGGGGATATAGCAATCAGCCCCAGCATTTT. Residues: CAWSGMGGYSNQPQHF.

This clone was recorded a few times. This rearrangement joins TRBV21-1 to TRBJ1-6. TRBV21-1 is a pseudogene. The CDR3 is made up of 15 amino acids. In DNA form, the CDR3 reads TGTGCCAGCAGTCAAGAATTGGCGGACGGGTCACCCCTCCACTTT. Protein sequence: CASSQELADGSPLHF.

This rearrangement joins TRBV9 to TRBJ2-7, with a weak D call TRBD1 (6 bases). The CDR3 is 16 residues long. The V end was cut by 4 bases, the J end by 4 bases, with 21 bases between. CDR1 and CDR2 from the germline V gene are SGDLS and YYNGEE. The CDR3 loop is CASSPPYGTQNYEQYF. The CDR3, as DNA: TGTGCCAGCAGCCCTCCATACGGGACACAGAATTACGAGCAGTACTTC. The complete variable domain, with remaining parts taken from reference TRBV9 and TRBJ2-7, reads DSGVTQTPKHLITATGQRVTLRCSPRSGDLSVYWYQQSLDQGLQFLIQYYNGEERAKGNILERFSAQQFPDLHSELNLSSLELGDSALYFCASSPPYGTQNYEQYFGPGTRLTVT.